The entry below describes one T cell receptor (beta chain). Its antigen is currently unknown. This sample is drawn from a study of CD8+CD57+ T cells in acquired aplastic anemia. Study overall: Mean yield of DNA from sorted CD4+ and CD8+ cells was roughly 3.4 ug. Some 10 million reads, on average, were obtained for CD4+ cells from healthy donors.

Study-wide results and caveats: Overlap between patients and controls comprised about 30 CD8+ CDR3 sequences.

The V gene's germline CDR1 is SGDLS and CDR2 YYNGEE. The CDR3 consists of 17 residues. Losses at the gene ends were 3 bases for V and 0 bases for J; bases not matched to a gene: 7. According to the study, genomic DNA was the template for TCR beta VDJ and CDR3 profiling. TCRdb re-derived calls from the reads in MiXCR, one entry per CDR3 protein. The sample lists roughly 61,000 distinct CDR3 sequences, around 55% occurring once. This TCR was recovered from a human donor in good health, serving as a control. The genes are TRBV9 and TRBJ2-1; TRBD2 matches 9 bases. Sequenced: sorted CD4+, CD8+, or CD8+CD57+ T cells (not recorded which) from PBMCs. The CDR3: CASSASGGPSSYNEQFF. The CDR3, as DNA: TGTGCCAGCAGCGCGAGCGGGGGGCCTAGCTCCTACAATGAGCAGTTCTTC.